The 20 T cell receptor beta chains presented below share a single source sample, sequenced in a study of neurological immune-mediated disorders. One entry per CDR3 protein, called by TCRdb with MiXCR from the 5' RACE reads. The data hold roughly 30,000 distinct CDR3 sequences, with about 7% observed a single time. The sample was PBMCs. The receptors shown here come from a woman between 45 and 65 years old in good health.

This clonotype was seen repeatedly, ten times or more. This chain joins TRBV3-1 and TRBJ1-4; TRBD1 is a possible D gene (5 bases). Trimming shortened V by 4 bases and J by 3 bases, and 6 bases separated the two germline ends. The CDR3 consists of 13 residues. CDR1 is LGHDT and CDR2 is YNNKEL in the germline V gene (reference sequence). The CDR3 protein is CASSRDPNEKLFF. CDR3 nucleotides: TGTGCCAGCAGCCGGGACCCTAATGAAAAACTGTTTTTT.

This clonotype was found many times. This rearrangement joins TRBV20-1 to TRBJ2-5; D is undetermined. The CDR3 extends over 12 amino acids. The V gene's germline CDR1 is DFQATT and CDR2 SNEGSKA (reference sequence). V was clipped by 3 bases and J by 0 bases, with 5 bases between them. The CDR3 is CSASQNQETQYF. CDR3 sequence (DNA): TGCAGTGCTAGTCAGAACCAAGAGACCCAGTACTTC.

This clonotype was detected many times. The CDR3 region is CASRRAGDSYEQYF. DNA for the CDR3: TGTGCCAGCAGGAGAGCGGGAGACTCCTACGAGCAGTACTTC. The J gene is TRBJ2-7, the V gene TRBV12-3 or TRBV12-4, with 8 nucleotides matching TRBD2. V shed 6 bases, J shed 0 bases, and the junction held 4 bases outside the gene matches. CDR3 length equals 14 residues.

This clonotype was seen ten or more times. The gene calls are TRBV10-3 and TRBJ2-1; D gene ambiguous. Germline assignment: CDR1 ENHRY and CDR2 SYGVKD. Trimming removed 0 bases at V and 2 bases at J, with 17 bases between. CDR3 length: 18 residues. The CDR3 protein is CAISESIPEDRAYNEQFF. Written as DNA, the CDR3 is TGTGCCATCAGTGAGTCGATCCCCGAGGATAGGGCCTACAATGAGCAGTTCTTC.

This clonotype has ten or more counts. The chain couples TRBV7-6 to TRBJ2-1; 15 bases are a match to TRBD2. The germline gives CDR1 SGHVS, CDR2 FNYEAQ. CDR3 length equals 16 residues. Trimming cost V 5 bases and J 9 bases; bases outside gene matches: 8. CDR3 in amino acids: CASSPRTSGGAVEQFF. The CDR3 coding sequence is TGTGCCAGCAGCCCCCGGACTAGCGGGGGGGCAGTTGAGCAGTTCTTC.

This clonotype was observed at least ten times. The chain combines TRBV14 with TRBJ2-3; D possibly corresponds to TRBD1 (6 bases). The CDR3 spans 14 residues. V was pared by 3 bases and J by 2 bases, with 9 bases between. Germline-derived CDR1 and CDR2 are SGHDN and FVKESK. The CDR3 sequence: CASSHRTVTDTQYF. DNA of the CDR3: TGTGCCAGCAGCCATAGGACAGTCACAGATACGCAGTATTTT.

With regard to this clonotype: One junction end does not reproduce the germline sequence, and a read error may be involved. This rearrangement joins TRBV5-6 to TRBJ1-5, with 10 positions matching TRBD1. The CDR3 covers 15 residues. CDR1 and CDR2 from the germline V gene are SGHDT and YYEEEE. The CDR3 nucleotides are TGTGCCAGCAGTATAACCGGGACAGGGGATGGGCCCCGGCATTTT. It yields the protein CASSITGTGDGPRHF.

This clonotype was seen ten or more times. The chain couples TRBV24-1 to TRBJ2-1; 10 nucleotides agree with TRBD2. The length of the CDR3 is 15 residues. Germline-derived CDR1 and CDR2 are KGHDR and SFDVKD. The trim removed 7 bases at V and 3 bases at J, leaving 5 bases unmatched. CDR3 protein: CATSPSGSFYNEQFF. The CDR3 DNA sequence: TGTGCCACCAGCCCTAGCGGGAGTTTCTACAATGAGCAGTTCTTC.

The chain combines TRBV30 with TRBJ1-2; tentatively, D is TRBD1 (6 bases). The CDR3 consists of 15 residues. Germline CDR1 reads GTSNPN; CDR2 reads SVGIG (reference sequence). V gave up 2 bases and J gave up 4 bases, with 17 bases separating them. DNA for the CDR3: TGTGCCTGGAGTATGGGCAGGGGAGGTTCCTATGGCTACACCTTC. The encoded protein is CAWSMGRGGSYGYTF.

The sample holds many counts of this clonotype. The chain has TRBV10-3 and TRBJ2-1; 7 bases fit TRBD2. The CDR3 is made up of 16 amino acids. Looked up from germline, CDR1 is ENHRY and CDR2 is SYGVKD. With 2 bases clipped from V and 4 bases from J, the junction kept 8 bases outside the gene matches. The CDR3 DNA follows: TGTGCCATCAGTGAGGGGGGGAGCGGGGTATACAATGAGCAGTTCTTC. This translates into CAISEGGSGVYNEQFF.

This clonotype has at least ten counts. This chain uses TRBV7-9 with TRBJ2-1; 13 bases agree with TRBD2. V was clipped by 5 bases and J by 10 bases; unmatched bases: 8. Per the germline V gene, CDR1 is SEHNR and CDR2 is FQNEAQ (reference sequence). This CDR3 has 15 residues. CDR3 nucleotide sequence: TGTGCCAGCAGCCCAGGGACTAGCGGGACCGGGGAGCAGTTCTTC. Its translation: CASSPGTSGTGEQFF.

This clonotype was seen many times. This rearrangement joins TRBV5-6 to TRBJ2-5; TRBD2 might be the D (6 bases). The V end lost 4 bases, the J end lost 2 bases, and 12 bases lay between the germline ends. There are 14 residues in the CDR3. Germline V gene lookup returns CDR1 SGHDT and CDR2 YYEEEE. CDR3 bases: TGTGCCAGCAGCCCCGGGACTCAACAAGAGACCCAGTACTTC. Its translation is CASSPGTQQETQYF.

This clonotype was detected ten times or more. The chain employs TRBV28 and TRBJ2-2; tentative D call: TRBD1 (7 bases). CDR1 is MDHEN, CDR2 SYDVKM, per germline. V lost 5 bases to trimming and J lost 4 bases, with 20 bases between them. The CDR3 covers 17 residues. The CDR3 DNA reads TGTGCCAGCAGTACCGCCCCCAGGGGGACTCTCACCGGGGAGCTGTTTTTT. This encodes CASSTAPRGTLTGELFF.

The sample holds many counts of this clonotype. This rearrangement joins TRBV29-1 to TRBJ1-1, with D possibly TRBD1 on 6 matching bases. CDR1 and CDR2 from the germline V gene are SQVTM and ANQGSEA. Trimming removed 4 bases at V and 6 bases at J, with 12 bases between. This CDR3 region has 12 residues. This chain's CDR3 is CSVGGGRAEAFF. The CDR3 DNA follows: TGCAGCGTTGGTGGGGGCCGGGCTGAAGCTTTCTTT.

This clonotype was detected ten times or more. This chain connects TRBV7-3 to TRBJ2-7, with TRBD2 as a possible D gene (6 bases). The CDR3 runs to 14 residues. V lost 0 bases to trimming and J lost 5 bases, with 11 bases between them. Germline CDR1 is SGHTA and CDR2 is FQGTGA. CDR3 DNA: TGTGCCAGCAGCTTAACGCCAGGGAGGAACGAGCAGTACTTC. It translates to CASSLTPGRNEQYF.

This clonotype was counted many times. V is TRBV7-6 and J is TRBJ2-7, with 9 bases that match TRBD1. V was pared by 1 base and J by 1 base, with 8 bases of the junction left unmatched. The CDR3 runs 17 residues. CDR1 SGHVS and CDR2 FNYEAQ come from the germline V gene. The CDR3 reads CASSLGGTGFMSYEQYF. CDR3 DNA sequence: TGTGCCAGCAGCTTAGGGGGGACAGGGTTTATGTCCTACGAGCAGTACTTC.

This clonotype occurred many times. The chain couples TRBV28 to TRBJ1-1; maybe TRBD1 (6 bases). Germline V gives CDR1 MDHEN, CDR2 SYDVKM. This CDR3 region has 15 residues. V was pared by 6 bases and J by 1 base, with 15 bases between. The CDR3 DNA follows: TGTGCCAGCAGAGAACCGGGACAAAAGAACACTGAAGCTTTCTTT. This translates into CASREPGQKNTEAFF.

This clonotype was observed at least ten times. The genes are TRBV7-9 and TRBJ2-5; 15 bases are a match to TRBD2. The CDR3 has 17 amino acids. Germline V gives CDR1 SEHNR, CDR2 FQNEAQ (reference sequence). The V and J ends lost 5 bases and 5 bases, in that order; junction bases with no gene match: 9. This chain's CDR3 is CASSPGTSGRIWETQYF. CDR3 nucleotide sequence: TGTGCCAGCAGCCCCGGGACTAGCGGGAGGATTTGGGAGACCCAGTACTTC.

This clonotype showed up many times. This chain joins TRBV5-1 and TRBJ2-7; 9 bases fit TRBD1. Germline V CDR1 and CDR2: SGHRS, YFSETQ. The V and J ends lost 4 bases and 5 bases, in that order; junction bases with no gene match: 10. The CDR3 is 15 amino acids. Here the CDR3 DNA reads TGCGCCAGCAGCGGGACAGGGTATGGCAGCGACGAGCAGTACTTC. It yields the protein CASSGTGYGSDEQYF. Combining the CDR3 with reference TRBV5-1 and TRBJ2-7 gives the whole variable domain KAGVTQTPRYLIKTRGQQVTLSCSPISGHRSVSWYQQTPGQGLQFLFEYFSETQRNKGNFPGRFSGRQFSNSRSEMNVSTLELGDSALYLCASSGTGYGSDEQYFGPGTRLTVT.

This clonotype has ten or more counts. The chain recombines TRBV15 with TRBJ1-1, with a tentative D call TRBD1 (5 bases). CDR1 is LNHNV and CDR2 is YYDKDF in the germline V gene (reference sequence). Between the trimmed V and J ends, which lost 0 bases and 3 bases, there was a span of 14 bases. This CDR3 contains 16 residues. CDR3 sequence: CATSRDGAMTDTEAFF. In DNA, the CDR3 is TGTGCCACCAGCAGAGACGGGGCTATGACGGACACTGAAGCTTTCTTT. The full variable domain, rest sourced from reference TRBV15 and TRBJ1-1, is DAMVIQNPRYQVTQFGKPVTLSCSQTLNHNVMYWYQQKSSQAPKLLFHYYDKDFNNEADTPDNFQSRRPNTSFCFLDIRSPGLGDTAMYLCATSRDGAMTDTEAFFGQGTRLTVV.